Given below is one T cell receptor (beta chain) in context. Its antigen is as yet unknown. Aged 18 to 65, the patients had hyperthyroidism that was newly diagnosed and had lasted under 2 months. A patient was excluded if there was uncontrolled infection, other autoimmune disease, pregnancy or lactation. A roughly 9.3 ml volume of fresh peripheral blood provided the PBMCs. From RNA transcripts, TCR beta CDR3 regions were amplified. Researchers ran a first-round RT-PCR on the TCR CDR3 using the HTBI primer set. TCRdb analysed the multiplex PCR reads with MiXCR anew, one entry per CDR3 protein. The repertoire holds 300,000 to 450,000 distinct CDR3 sequences, with 14% to 15% as singletons. The entry originates in a study of T cells in Graves' hyperthyroidism and ophthalmopathy. General study results and limits: Most expanded thyroid clonotypes above 0.001 recurred in blood.

Germline lookup yields CDR1 SGHVS and CDR2 FNYEAQ. V was cut by 2 bases and J by 0 bases, with 13 bases left in between. The CDR3 has 17 residues. The V call is TRBV7-6, the J call TRBJ2-2; D gene ambiguous. Specimen: blood. This receptor was obtained from a woman aged 25 to 45 with Graves' hyperthyroidism. CDR3 DNA sequence: TGTGCCAGCAGCTTAATCACGGCTGGAACGAACACCGGGGAGCTGTTTTTT. This encodes CASSLITAGTNTGELFF. Combining the CDR3 with reference TRBV7-6 and TRBJ2-2 gives the whole variable domain GAGVSQSPRYKVTKRGQDVALRCDPISGHVSLYWYRQALGQGPEFLTYFNYEAQQDKSGLPNDRFSAERPEGSISTLTIQRTEQRDSAMYRCASSLITAGTNTGELFFGEGSRLTVL.